This T cell receptor beta chain emerged from a study of T cell responses to AZD1222 COVID-19 vaccine. General observations from the study: The donor group comprised mostly white British people and more females; the analysis possibly underestimated clonal diversity. Of spike-specific TCRs, nearly half reportedly target regions left unmutated in variants.

Generated by immunoSEQ multiplex PCR, the TCRdb table keeps only in-frame clones and is missing some. The sample contains 150,000 to 200,000 clones, 90% to 95% of which appear only once. Remarks on this clone: Its antigen is unidentified.

The receptor was isolated from an adult in good health. The sequencing here drew on peripheral blood, taken on day 0 of AZD1222 vaccination.

The CDR3 DNA sequence: TGTGCCAGCAGTCATGACCGGGGGGCGATCACCGGGGAGCTGTTTTTT. This translates into CASSHDRGAITGELFF. This rearrangement joins TRBV5-5 to TRBJ2-2; perhaps TRBD2 as D (7 bases). Germline lookup yields CDR1 SGHKS and CDR2 YYEKEE (reference sequence). V was shortened by 5 bases and J by 4 bases, with 18 bases between the two germline ends. The CDR3 is 16 amino acids. Filled out from reference TRBV5-5 and TRBJ2-2, the complete variable domain reads DAGVTQSPTHLIKTRGQQVTLRCSPISGHKSVSWYQQVLGQGPQFIFQYYEKEERGRGNFPDRFSARQFPNYSSELNVNALLLGDSALYLCASSHDRGAITGELFFGEGSRLTVL.